The next 30 T cell receptor beta chains were all read from a single sample in a study of OX40 agonist ivuxolimab in advanced cancers. The data were produced by immunoSEQ multiplex PCR, yet TCRdb's version contains in-frame clones alone and is incomplete. The sample includes roughly 60,000 clones, approximately 84% seen only once; the top ten take about 2.1%. Sequencing was performed on CD4+ or CD8+ T cells sorted from blood, taken in a trial of the OX40 agonist ivuxolimab. The receptors here all came from an adult with an advanced solid tumor such as melanoma, head and neck, liver or kidney cancer.

This clone has only one observation. The chain carries TRBV21-1 and TRBJ2-7; the listed D gene, TRBD1, was not tested against the DNA. TRBV21-1 is shown as a pseudogene. The length of the CDR3 is 12 residues. CDR3 in DNA: TGTGCCAGCAGCAACAGCTCCTACGAGCAGTACTTC. This translates into CASSNSSYEQYF.

The chain has TRBV11-2 and TRBJ2-5; no reliable D call. The CDR3 spans 13 residues. The germline gives CDR1 SGHAT, CDR2 FQNNGV. The V end was cut by 1 base, the J end by 5 bases, with 8 bases between. CDR3 region: CASSLAPRETQYF. CDR3 in DNA: TGTGCCAGCAGCTTAGCCCCACGGGAGACCCAGTACTTC.

V and J are TRBV6-5 and TRBJ2-7, with D unclear. Germline-derived CDR1 and CDR2 are MNHEY and SVGAGI. The CDR3 length is 12 residues. Trimming pared 5 bases from V and 4 bases from J, leaving 9 bases between. CDR3 coding DNA: TGTGCCAGCAGTCCCAGTGGGTACGAGCAGTACTTC. This encodes CASSPSGYEQYF.

V is TRBV25-1 and J is TRBJ2-1, with 11 bases fitting TRBD2. The germline V gene encodes CDR1 MGHDK and CDR2 SYGVNS. The CDR3 is made up of 16 amino acids. V gave up 0 bases and J gave up 2 bases; unmatched junction bases: 0. The CDR3 loop reads CASSEYSGRAYNEQFF. The CDR3 bases are TGTGCCAGCAGTGAATATAGCGGGAGGGCCTACAATGAGCAGTTCTTC. Using reference TRBV25-1 and TRBJ2-1 for the parts outside the CDR3, the full variable domain is EADIYQTPRYLVIGTGKKITLECSQTMGHDKMYWYQQDPGMELHLIHYSYGVNSTEKGDLSSESTVSRIRTEHFPLTLESARPSHTSQYLCASSEYSGRAYNEQFFGPGTRLTVL.

This rearrangement joins TRBV5-6 to TRBJ1-1; D remains ambiguous. The CDR3 covers 11 residues. Germline CDR1 SGHDT, CDR2 YYEEEE. The V end was cut by 2 bases, the J end by 6 bases, with 5 bases between. CDR3: CASSLMAEAFF. CDR3 bases: TGTGCCAGCAGCTTAATGGCTGAAGCTTTCTTT. The full variable domain, completed using reference TRBV5-6 and TRBJ1-1, is DAGVTQSPTHLIKTRGQQVTLRCSPKSGHDTVSWYQQALGQGPQFIFQYYEEEERQRGNFPDRFSGHQFPNYSSELNVNALLLGDSALYLCASSLMAEAFFGQGTRLTVV.

This clone has more than one count but fewer than ten. The V and J genes are TRBV5-1 and TRBJ2-3; D may be TRBD2 (5 bases). Germline CDR1 reads SGHRS; CDR2 reads YFSETQ. This CDR3 comprises 12 residues. V was shortened by 5 bases and J by 6 bases, with 10 bases between the two germline ends. CDR3 nucleotide sequence: TGCGCCAGCAGTTTCGGGGTGGATACGCAGTATTTT. This gives the protein CASSFGVDTQYF.

The chain carries TRBV19 and TRBJ1-6; D not certain. The CDR3 has 12 residues. V gave up 2 bases and J gave up 9 bases, with 5 bases separating them. Germline values: CDR1 LNHDA, CDR2 SQIVND (reference sequence). The DNA for the CDR3 is TGTGCCAGTAGTATACCAGGTTCACCCCTCCACTTT. This codes for CASSIPGSPLHF.

This chain uses TRBV18 with TRBJ2-1, with 8 bases lining up with TRBD2. V lost 1 base to trimming and J lost 0 bases; unmatched junction nucleotides: 11. The CDR3 consists of 19 residues. Germline values: CDR1 KGHSH, CDR2 LQKENI. CDR3 nucleotides: TGTGCCAGCTCACCACGCCCGTCGCTTAGCGGGGCCTCCTACAATGAGCAGTTCTTC. It yields the protein CASSPRPSLSGASYNEQFF.

CDR3 amino acids: CASSAERLGNTEAFF. For the CDR3, the DNA is TGTGCCAGCAGTGCTGAAAGGTTAGGGAACACTGAAGCTTTCTTT. V gene TRBV2 combines with J gene TRBJ1-1; D is uncertain. Germline assignment: CDR1 SNHLY and CDR2 FYNNEI. The V gene lost 4 bases and the J gene lost 1 base, with 13 bases spanning the gap. The CDR3 sequence is 15 residues long.

The chain recombines TRBV28 with TRBJ1-5, with D unclear. V lost 6 bases to trimming and J lost 3 bases, with 6 bases between them. From germline, CDR1 is MDHEN and CDR2 SYDVKM. The CDR3 totals 12 residues. In DNA, the CDR3 is TGTGCCAGCAGAGGTAACAATCAGCCCCAGCATTTT. Translated, it gives CASRGNNQPQHF.

The chain links TRBV6-5 to TRBJ2-5, with D possibly being TRBD2 (5 bases). The ends were cut back, 6 bases at V and 3 bases at J, with 8 bases in the middle. The CDR3 is made up of 12 amino acids. Germline loops: CDR1 MNHEY, CDR2 SVGAGI. CDR3 region: CASSRTEETQYF. CDR3 nucleotide sequence: TGTGCCAGCAGCCGGACTGAAGAGACCCAGTACTTC.

J is TRBJ1-2 and V is TRBV7-3; 7 bases match TRBD1. Per germline, CDR1 SGHTA and CDR2 FQGTGA. V lost 2 bases to trimming and J lost 6 bases; unmatched junction nucleotides: 3. The CDR3 is 13 amino acids. The chain's CDR3 is CASSLQGEDGYTF. The CDR3 nucleotides are TGTGCCAGCAGCTTACAGGGGGAGGATGGCTACACCTTC.

J is TRBJ2-7 and V is TRBV4-1, with D unclear. Trimming took 5 bases from V and 3 from J, leaving 11 bases between them. Germline V gene sequence: CDR1 MGHRA, CDR2 YSYEKL. The CDR3 is 13 residues long. The CDR3 reads CASSTPPLYEQYF. The CDR3 DNA reads TGCGCCAGCAGCACCCCTCCCCTCTACGAGCAGTACTTC.

This sequence joins TRBV18 and TRBJ1-1; unclear D gene. V was shortened by 2 bases and J by 1 base, with 8 bases between the two germline ends. Per the germline V gene, CDR1 is KGHSH and CDR2 is LQKENI. CDR3 length equals 14 residues. The CDR3: CASSPFAQNTEAFF. The CDR3 region has the DNA TGTGCCAGCTCACCATTCGCCCAGAACACTGAAGCTTTCTTT.

This clone was observed once. The CDR3 protein is CASSQEFGTAITKLFF. CDR3 nucleotides: TGCGCCAGCAGCCAAGAGTTCGGGACAGCCATAACAAAACTGTTTTTT. The V call is TRBV4-3, the J call TRBJ1-4; 7 bases fit TRBD1. CDR1 is LGHNA and CDR2 is YSLEER in the germline V gene. CDR3 length: 16 amino acids. V gave up 0 bases and J gave up 10 bases; unmatched junction bases: 11.

The chain carries TRBV28 and TRBJ2-7; 9 nucleotides match TRBD1. The CDR3 sequence is 15 residues long. The J segment lost 2 bases and the V segment lost 6 bases, leaving 8 bases of the junction unmatched. Germline lookup yields CDR1 MDHEN and CDR2 SYDVKM. The CDR3 spells CASRPTGGGAYEQYF. CDR3 bases: TGTGCCAGCAGGCCGACAGGGGGTGGTGCCTACGAGCAGTACTTC.

This clone has a handful of counts. The V gene is TRBV25-1, the J gene TRBJ2-3; possibly TRBD1 for D (5 bases). CDR1 and CDR2 from the germline V gene are MGHDK and SYGVNS. Between the trimmed V and J ends, which lost 9 bases and 3 bases, there was a span of 10 bases. The CDR3 spans 12 residues. As DNA, the CDR3 is TGTGCCAGTGGAAGGGGAACAGATACGCAGTATTTT. Translating it yields CASGRGTDTQYF.

The rearrangement links TRBV6-6 to TRBJ1-5; no clear D. Looked up from germline, CDR1 is MNHNY and CDR2 is SVGAGI (reference sequence). The CDR3 has 14 residues. V shed 2 bases and J shed 0 bases, with 5 bases lying between them. The CDR3 here is CASSYADSNQPQHF. CDR3 sequence (DNA): TGTGCCAGCAGTTACGCTGATAGCAATCAGCCCCAGCATTTT.

V and J are TRBV7-9 and TRBJ1-1; the D is unclear. V was trimmed by 2 bases and J by 0 bases, leaving 4 bases between them. The V gene's germline CDR1 is SEHNR and CDR2 FQNEAQ (reference sequence). The CDR3 runs to 13 residues. The CDR3 reads CASSLMLNTEAFF. Here the CDR3 DNA reads TGTGCCAGCAGCTTAATGTTGAACACTGAAGCTTTCTTT.

CDR3 nucleotide sequence: TGTGCCAGCAGCTTGTGGCCCACCACAGATACGCAGTATTTT. It encodes CASSLWPTTDTQYF. The chain employs TRBV7-8 and TRBJ2-3; D is unclear. Between the trimmed V and J ends, which lost 3 bases and 2 bases, there was a span of 9 bases. Per germline, CDR1 SGHVS and CDR2 FQNEAQ. CDR3 length: 14 residues.

This rearrangement joins TRBV7-2 to TRBJ2-5; D gene ambiguous. Trimming took off 2 bases at V and 3 bases at J, with 13 bases between the two ends. Germline CDR1 SGHTA, CDR2 FQGNSA. There are 15 residues in the CDR3. CDR3 DNA: TGTGCCAGCAGCTTACGACCTTACCCAGAAGAGACCCAGTACTTC. This codes for CASSLRPYPEETQYF.

This clone was observed a handful of times. The chain links TRBV28 to TRBJ1-4, with TRBD1 as a possible D gene (5 bases). This CDR3 region has 12 residues. Germline V CDR1 and CDR2: MDHEN, SYDVKM. Trimming pared 6 bases from V and 8 bases from J, leaving 10 bases between. The CDR3 reads CASSPWGEKLFF. DNA for the CDR3: TGTGCCAGCAGCCCCTGGGGGGAAAAACTGTTTTTT. The full variable domain, its missing parts supplied by reference TRBV28 and TRBJ1-4, is DVKVTQSSRYLVKRTGEKVFLECVQDMDHENMFWYRQDPGLGLRLIYFSYDVKMKEKGDIPEGYSVSREKKERFSLILESASTNQTSMYLCASSPWGEKLFFGSGTQLSVL.

The V call is TRBV10-1, the J call TRBJ1-5, with D possibly matching TRBD1 (5 bases). Germline CDR1 reads WNHNN; CDR2 reads SYGVQD (reference sequence). Trimming took 4 bases from V and 1 from J, leaving 5 bases between them. The CDR3 has 13 amino acids. CDR3 region: CASSGQSNQPQHF. The CDR3 DNA reads TGCGCCAGCAGTGGACAGAGCAATCAGCCCCAGCATTTT.

In DNA, the CDR3 is TGTGCCAGCAGTTTACCCCAGACACAAGAGACCCAGTACTTC. It codes for CASSLPQTQETQYF. The rearrangement uses TRBV28 and TRBJ2-5, with unresolved D. CDR3 size: 14 residues. V was pared by 2 bases and J by 2 bases, with 9 bases between. In germline, CDR1 is MDHEN, CDR2 SYDVKM.

The V and J genes are TRBV5-4 and TRBJ2-7, with 8 bases matching TRBD2. Germline CDR1 SGHNT, CDR2 YYREEE (reference sequence). CDR3 length: 18 residues. V trimming: 4 bases; J trimming: 5 bases; junction bases outside the gene matches: 20. CDR3 amino acids: CASSLGGVGGASMDEQYF. The CDR3 DNA is TGTGCCAGCAGCCTCGGGGGGGTAGGTGGGGCCTCAATGGACGAGCAGTACTTC.

The V call is TRBV27, the J call TRBJ2-4, with D possibly TRBD1 on 6 matching bases. V shed 8 bases and J shed 5 bases, with 10 bases lying between them. Germline V CDR1 and CDR2: MNHEY, SMNVEV (reference sequence). This CDR3 has 12 residues. CDR3 loop: CASRRGENIQYF. CDR3 in DNA: TGTGCCAGCCGCAGGGGCGAAAACATTCAGTACTTC.

This chain links TRBV2 with TRBJ1-2; weak D call: TRBD1 (5 bases). Trimming cost V 5 bases and J 5 bases, with 21 bases left between them. The CDR3 has 16 amino acids. From germline, CDR1 is SNHLY and CDR2 FYNNEI. CDR3 loop: CASSRPGGPSIYGYTF. The CDR3 nucleotides read TGTGCCAGCAGTCGACCCGGGGGTCCATCCATATATGGCTACACCTTC.

The chain couples TRBV7-9 to TRBJ2-3; D is possibly TRBD2 (6 bases). V gave up 1 base and J gave up 1 base, with 9 bases separating them. This CDR3 region has 15 residues. The germline V gene encodes CDR1 SEHNR and CDR2 FQNEAQ (reference sequence). The DNA for the CDR3 is TGTGCCAGCAGCTTAGTGCGGGACCGCACAGATACGCAGTATTTT. It specifies CASSLVRDRTDTQYF.

The rearrangement uses TRBV5-5 and TRBJ2-5, with D uncertain. The CDR3 loop spans 14 amino acids. Germline CDR1 and CDR2: SGHKS and YYEKEE (reference sequence). The ends were cut back, 4 bases at V and 0 bases at J, with 10 bases in the middle. The CDR3 DNA reads TGTGCCAGCAGCGTTCAGGTTAACCAAGAGACCCAGTACTTC. The encoded protein is CASSVQVNQETQYF. Combining the CDR3 with reference TRBV5-5 and TRBJ2-5 gives the whole variable domain DAGVTQSPTHLIKTRGQQVTLRCSPISGHKSVSWYQQVLGQGPQFIFQYYEKEERGRGNFPDRFSARQFPNYSSELNVNALLLGDSALYLCASSVQVNQETQYFGPGTRLLVL.

The V call is TRBV18, the J call TRBJ2-2; D is undetermined. V dropped 3 bases and J dropped 5 bases, with 13 bases sitting between them. From germline, CDR1 is KGHSH and CDR2 LQKENI. This CDR3 region has 15 residues. CDR3 loop: CASSPLSLRTGELFF. CDR3 DNA sequence: TGTGCCAGCTCACCCCTATCCCTCCGGACCGGGGAGCTGTTTTTT. Combining the CDR3 with reference TRBV18 and TRBJ2-2 gives the whole variable domain NAGVMQNPRHLVRRRGQEARLRCSPMKGHSHVYWYRQLPEEGLKFMVYLQKENIIDESGMPKERFSAEFPKEGPSILRIQQVVRGDSAAYFCASSPLSLRTGELFFGEGSRLTVL.